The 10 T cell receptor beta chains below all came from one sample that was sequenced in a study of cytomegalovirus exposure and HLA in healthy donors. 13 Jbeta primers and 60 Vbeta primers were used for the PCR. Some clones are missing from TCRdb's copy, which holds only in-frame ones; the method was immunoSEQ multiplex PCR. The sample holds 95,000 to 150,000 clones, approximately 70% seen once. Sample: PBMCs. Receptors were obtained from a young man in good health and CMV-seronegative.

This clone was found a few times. DNA of the CDR3: TGTGCCTGGGCCGGGGGGTTTGGCGGGGAGCTGTTTTTT. Amino acids: CAWAGGFGGELFF. The V call is TRBV30, the J call TRBJ2-2; 7 positions match TRBD2. Germline V CDR1 and CDR2: GTSNPN, SVGIG (reference sequence). The CDR3 consists of 13 residues. Trimming at V came to 5 bases and at J to 7 bases, leaving 7 bases not matched to a gene. Based on the CDR3 plus reference TRBV30 and TRBJ2-2, the full variable domain is SQTIHQWPATLVQPVGSPLSLECTVEGTSNPNLYWYRQAAGRGLQLLFYSVGIGQISSEVPQNLSASRPQDRQFILSSKKLLLSDSGFYLCAWAGGFGGELFFGEGSRLTVL.

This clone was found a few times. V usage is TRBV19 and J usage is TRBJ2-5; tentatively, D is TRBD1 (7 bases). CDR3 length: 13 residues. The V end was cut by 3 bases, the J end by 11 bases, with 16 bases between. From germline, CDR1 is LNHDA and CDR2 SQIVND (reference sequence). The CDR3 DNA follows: TGTGCCAGTAGTATTCAGGGGGGAAAGGAGCAGTACTTC. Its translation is CASSIQGGKEQYF.

CDR3: CAISETQGGYEQYF. In nucleotides, the CDR3 is TGTGCCATCAGTGAGACACAGGGGGGCTACGAGCAGTACTTC. The rearrangement links TRBV10-3 to TRBJ2-7; 8 nucleotides agree with TRBD1. Trimming cost V 2 bases and J 3 bases; bases outside gene matches: 3. This CDR3 is built from 14 residues. CDR1 is ENHRY and CDR2 is SYGVKD in the germline V gene.

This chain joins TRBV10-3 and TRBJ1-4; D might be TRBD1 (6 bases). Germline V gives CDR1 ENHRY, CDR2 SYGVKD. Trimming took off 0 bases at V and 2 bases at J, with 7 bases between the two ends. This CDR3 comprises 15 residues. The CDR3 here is CAISESQGTNEKLFF. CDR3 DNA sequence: TGTGCCATCAGTGAGTCGCAGGGGACTAATGAAAAACTGTTTTTT.

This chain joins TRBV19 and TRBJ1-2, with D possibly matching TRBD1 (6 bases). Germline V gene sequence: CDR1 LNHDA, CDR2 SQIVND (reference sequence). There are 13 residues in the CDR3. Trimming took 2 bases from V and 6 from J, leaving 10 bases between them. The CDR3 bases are TGTGCCAGTAGTATACCACAGGGAAATGGCTACACCTTC. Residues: CASSIPQGNGYTF.

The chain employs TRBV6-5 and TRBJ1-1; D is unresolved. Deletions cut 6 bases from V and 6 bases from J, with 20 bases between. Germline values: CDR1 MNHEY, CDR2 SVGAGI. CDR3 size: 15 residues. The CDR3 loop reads CASSRPSGGWAEAFF. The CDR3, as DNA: TGTGCCAGCAGCCGCCCTTCGGGAGGGTGGGCTGAAGCTTTCTTT.

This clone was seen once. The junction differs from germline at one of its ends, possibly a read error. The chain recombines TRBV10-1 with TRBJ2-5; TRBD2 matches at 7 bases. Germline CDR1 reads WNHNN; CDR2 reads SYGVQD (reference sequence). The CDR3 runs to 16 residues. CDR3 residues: CARRSPTDGGDGTQYF. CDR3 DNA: TGCGCCCGCAGGTCCCCCACGGATGGGGGGGACGGGACCCAGTACTTC.

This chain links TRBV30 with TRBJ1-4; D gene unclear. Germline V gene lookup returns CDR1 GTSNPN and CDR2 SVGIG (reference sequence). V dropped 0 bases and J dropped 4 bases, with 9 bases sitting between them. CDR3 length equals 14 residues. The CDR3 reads CAWSVQELNEKLFF. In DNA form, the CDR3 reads TGTGCCTGGAGTGTCCAGGAACTTAATGAAAAACTGTTTTTT.

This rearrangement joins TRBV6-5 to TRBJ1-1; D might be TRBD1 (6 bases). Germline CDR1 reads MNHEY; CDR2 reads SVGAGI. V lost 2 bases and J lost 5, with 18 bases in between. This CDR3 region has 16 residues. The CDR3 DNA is TGTGCCAGCAGTTACCGACCTCTAAGGGGGAGTACTGAAGCTTTCTTT. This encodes CASSYRPLRGSTEAFF.

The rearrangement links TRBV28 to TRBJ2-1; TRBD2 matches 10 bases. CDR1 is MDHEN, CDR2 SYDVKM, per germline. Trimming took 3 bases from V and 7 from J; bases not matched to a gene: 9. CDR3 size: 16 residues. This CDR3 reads CASSFFSGRAVNEQFF. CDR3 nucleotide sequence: TGTGCCAGCAGTTTCTTCAGCGGGAGGGCCGTTAATGAGCAGTTCTTC. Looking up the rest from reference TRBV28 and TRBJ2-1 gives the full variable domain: DVKVTQSSRYLVKRTGEKVFLECVQDMDHENMFWYRQDPGLGLRLIYFSYDVKMKEKGDIPEGYSVSREKKERFSLILESASTNQTSMYLCASSFFSGRAVNEQFFGPGTRLTVL.